Sequencing of this TCR beta chain was carried out in a study of blood T cell repertoires in COVID-19. Overall study: From the United States, Italy and Spain came samples of acute and convalescent COVID-19. Sources were T cells, B-cell-depleted T cells, or PBMCs; the material itself was cDNA or gDNA.

As handled by the study authors: For nucleated cells, counts were estimated from reference gene primer amplification. The repertoire was sequenced with immunoSEQ multiplex PCR; TCRdb's copy has only in-frame clones and lacks some. Clonal size and the V and J genes are those of that table, whereas D and trimming came from the DNA. The repertoire consists of 200,000 to 300,000 clones, with 75% to 90% occurring once and the leading ten covering about 1.6%. V was pared by 5 bases and J by 3 bases, with 11 bases between. Looked up from germline, CDR1 is MNHEY and CDR2 is SVGAGI. The CDR3 is 14 residues long. This clone was detected once.

The specimen sequenced was peripheral blood. The sequence was collected from a woman aged 40 to 50 who had recovered from COVID-19. The chain joins TRBV6-5 to TRBJ2-1; a weak D match, TRBD1 (6 bases). CDR3 DNA sequence: TGTGCCAGCAGTCAGGGGAACTACTACAATGAGCAGTTCTTC. Amino acids: CASSQGNYYNEQFF.